This T cell receptor (beta chain) was obtained from a study of persistence of HIV-infected CD4 T cells. Overall study results and limits: Degenerate expanded CDR3beta sequences were enriched among CMV- and Gag-responding cells.

Stimulation used 9 to 10 ug/mL lysate from CMV-infected fibroblasts. Sorting of responding CD4+ T cells relied on upregulated CD40 ligand together with CD69. The libraries were made with immunoSEQ version 4 in survey mode. Measured with immunoSEQ multiplex PCR; TCRdb has only the in-frame clones, and not every one. The repertoire holds roughly 7,500 clones, with 61% as singletons. Trimming pared 1 base from V and 1 base from J, leaving 17 bases between. This CDR3 is built from 18 residues. Germline V gene sequence: CDR1 MNHNS, CDR2 SASEGT. Notes on this clone: Its antigen is as yet unknown.

The sequenced sample was CD4+ T cells sorted from PBMCs after roughly 20-hour stimulation, obtained from a patient who received antiretroviral therapy. This TCR was recovered from an adult man with HIV who was CMV-seropositive. This chain joins TRBV6-1 and TRBJ1-5; a weak D match, TRBD1 (5 bases). The CDR3 DNA reads as TGTGCCAGCAGTGAAGGGCTTAGCGGAGGGACGAGCAATCAGCCCCAGCATTTT. Translated: CASSEGLSGGTSNQPQHF.